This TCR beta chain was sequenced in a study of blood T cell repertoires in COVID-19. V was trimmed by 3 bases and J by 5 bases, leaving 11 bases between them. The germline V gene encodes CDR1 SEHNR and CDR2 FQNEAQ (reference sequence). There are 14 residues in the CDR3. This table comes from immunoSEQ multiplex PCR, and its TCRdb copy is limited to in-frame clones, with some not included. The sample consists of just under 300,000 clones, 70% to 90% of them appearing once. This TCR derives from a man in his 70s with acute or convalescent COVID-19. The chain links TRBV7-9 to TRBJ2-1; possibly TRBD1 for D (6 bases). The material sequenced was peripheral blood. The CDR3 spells CASSFRDTDNEQFF. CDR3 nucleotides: TGTGCCAGCAGCTTCAGGGACACTGACAATGAGCAGTTCTTC.